These T cell receptor beta chains were read from a single sample in a study of blood T cells in healthy people across ages. TCRdb analysed the 5' RACE reads with MiXCR anew, one entry per CDR3 protein. Of about 800,000 distinct CDR3 sequences listed, approximately 25% were seen once; the top ten hold under 4%. Separately, the same data were catalogued under a study of T cells of mothers and their children.

Input material: blood. The source is a boy younger than 18 in good health. Each CDR3 is given with its conserved first and last residue.

v_gene: TRBV2
j_gene: TRBJ2-5
len: 15
CDR3aa: CASSPTSPDPAAQYF

v_gene: TRBV6-2/TRBV6-3
j_gene: TRBJ2-2
len: 14
CDR3aa: CASSYLWESEELFF

v_gene: TRBV29-1
j_gene: TRBJ2-3
len: 14
CDR3aa: CSVEPTKSTDTQYF

v_gene: TRBV3-1
j_gene: TRBJ2-6
len: 18
CDR3aa: CASSRPGQGFSGANVLTF

v_gene: TRBV12-3/TRBV12-4
j_gene: TRBJ2-5
len: 15
CDR3aa: CASSWGGRWQETQYF

v_gene: TRBV4-3
j_gene: TRBJ2-7
len: 16
CDR3aa: CASSQGTGGFSYEQYF

v_gene: TRBV27
j_gene: TRBJ2-3
len: 12
CDR3aa: CASSSTRGTQYF

v_gene: TRBV6-6
j_gene: TRBJ1-2
len: 12
CDR3aa: CASSMTGGGYTF

v_gene: TRBV12-3/TRBV12-4
j_gene: TRBJ1-3
len: 18
CDR3aa: CASSLGTIGPWTGNTIYF

v_gene: TRBV21-1
j_gene: TRBJ2-1
len: 16
CDR3aa: CASSKGPPSSYSEQFF

v_gene: TRBV6-2/TRBV6-3
j_gene: TRBJ1-5
len: 15
CDR3aa: CASRPTGTVNQPQHF

v_gene: TRBV28
j_gene: TRBJ2-1
len: 16
CDR3aa: CASSFFAGSSYNEQFF

v_gene: TRBV20-1
j_gene: TRBJ1-3
len: 15
CDR3aa: CSARSPVSSGNTIYF

v_gene: TRBV6-2/TRBV6-3
j_gene: TRBJ2-6
len: 16
CDR3aa: CASSPSRGRGANVLTF

v_gene: TRBV10-3
j_gene: TRBJ2-5
len: 14
CDR3aa: CAIGARGGRETQYF

v_gene: TRBV24-1
j_gene: TRBJ2-3
len: 15
CDR3aa: CATGGTGGPTDTQYF

v_gene: TRBV18
j_gene: TRBJ1-1
len: 14
CDR3aa: CASSPNFKGTEAFF

v_gene: TRBV7-2
j_gene: TRBJ2-1
len: 16
CDR3aa: CASSFIPGGGINEQFF